This T cell receptor beta chain comes out of a study of control samples from healthy donors and cancer patients. Assay: immunoSEQ multiplex PCR; the TCRdb copy retains only in-frame clones and omits some. Of 110,000 to 150,000 clones listed, approximately 91% are singletons. Per germline, CDR1 MGHRA and CDR2 YSYEKL. CDR3 length: 13 residues. V lost 5 bases to trimming and J lost 1 base, with 8 bases between them. The material sequenced was blood. This TCR was sampled from a man aged 30-40 years in good health. J is TRBJ1-1 and V is TRBV4-1; perhaps TRBD1 as D (6 bases). The CDR3 is CASSKGGNTEAFF. The CDR3 DNA reads TGCGCCAGCAGCAAAGGGGGGAACACTGAAGCTTTCTTT.